One sample yielded the 21 T cell receptor beta chains listed below, sequenced in a study of shared clonotypes between healthy human individuals. The assay was immunoSEQ multiplex PCR, and TCRdb's table has in-frame clones only and misses some. Altogether 330,000 or so clones are present, around 67% being singletons, with the ten largest covering less than 11%. Sequencing used memory CD4+ T cells sorted from blood. Subset meaning: CD45RA-negative fraction. The receptors come from a man in his thirties or forties in good health.

This clone was observed at least ten times. V is TRBV5-4 and J is TRBJ1-1; D is ambiguous. The germline CDR1 and CDR2 sequences are SGHNT and YYREEE (reference sequence). Trimming pared 4 bases from V and 4 bases from J, leaving 14 bases between. This CDR3 contains 14 residues. CDR3 protein: CASSPVGRGTEAFF. In nucleotides, the CDR3 is TGTGCCAGCAGCCCTGTGGGGAGAGGCACTGAAGCTTTCTTT. Filled out from reference TRBV5-4 and TRBJ1-1, the complete variable domain reads ETGVTQSPTHLIKTRGQQVTLRCSSQSGHNTVSWYQQALGQGPQFIFQYYREEENGRGNFPPRFSGLQFPNYSSELNVNALELDDSALYLCASSPVGRGTEAFFGQGTRLTVV.

The gene calls are TRBV30 and TRBJ1-1; tentative D call: TRBD1 (5 bases). The CDR3 consists of 13 residues. CDR1 is GTSNPN and CDR2 is SVGIG in the germline V gene (reference sequence). V lost 8 bases and J 1 base, leaving 14 bases between the germline ends. In DNA, the CDR3 is TGTGCCCGAACCGAGACAGCGAACACTGAAGCTTTCTTT. This encodes CARTETANTEAFF.

The chain is built from TRBV5-6 and TRBJ1-3; 9 nucleotides match TRBD1. CDR1 is SGHDT, CDR2 YYEEEE, per germline. V was clipped by 4 bases and J by 0 bases; unmatched bases: 11. There are 18 residues in the CDR3. CDR3 sequence: CASSLDRGHPSSGNTIYF. As DNA, the CDR3 is TGTGCCAGCAGCCTGGACAGGGGCCACCCCTCCTCTGGAAACACCATATATTTT.

This chain connects TRBV5-1 to TRBJ2-1; 13 nucleotides line up with TRBD2. The CDR3 totals 15 residues. Trimming took 1 base from V and 12 from J; bases not matched to a gene: 7. Germline V gene sequence: CDR1 SGHRS, CDR2 YFSETQ. The CDR3 here is CASSLNGLAGEGQFF. The CDR3 region has the DNA TGCGCCAGCAGCTTGAACGGACTAGCGGGAGAAGGGCAGTTCTTC.

The V call is TRBV19, the J call TRBJ1-1, with a weak D call TRBD1 (5 bases). The CDR3 covers 13 residues. Germline loops: CDR1 LNHDA, CDR2 SQIVND (reference sequence). Trimming pared 4 bases from V and 1 base from J, leaving 7 bases between. For the CDR3, the DNA is TGTGCCAGTAGTACCGGACAGAACACTGAAGCTTTCTTT. Its protein product is CASSTGQNTEAFF.

The rearrangement joins TRBV10-3 to TRBJ1-2; TRBD1 aligns across 7 bases. This CDR3 is built from 14 residues. The J segment lost 4 bases and the V segment lost 0 bases, leaving 2 bases of the junction unmatched. Germline loops: CDR1 ENHRY, CDR2 SYGVKD. The CDR3 bases are TGTGCCATCAGTGAGTCGACAGGGACCTATGGCTACACCTTC. Protein sequence: CAISESTGTYGYTF.

The sample holds a few counts of this clone. The chain employs TRBV19 and TRBJ2-3; D may match TRBD1 or TRBD2 (5 bases each). Deletions cut 3 bases from V and 5 bases from J, with 12 bases between. Germline V gene sequence: CDR1 LNHDA, CDR2 SQIVND (reference sequence). The CDR3 length is 14 residues. CDR3 protein: CASSMGDNEDTQYF. The CDR3 coding sequence is TGTGCCAGTAGTATGGGGGATAACGAAGATACGCAGTATTTT.

This clone appeared a single time. CDR3 sequence (DNA): TGTGCCAGCAGCACGACTGGAAACACCATATATTTT. It encodes CASSTTGNTIYF. The chain recombines TRBV11-3 with TRBJ1-3, with D unclear. Germline V gives CDR1 SGHNT, CDR2 YENEEA. Between the trimmed V and J ends, which lost 5 bases and 2 bases, there was a span of 4 bases. The CDR3 is made up of 12 amino acids.

CDR3 sequence (DNA): TGTGCCAGCAGCTGGAACCGGGCCCCTCAAGAGACCCAGTACTTC. It specifies CASSWNRAPQETQYF. J is TRBJ2-5 and V is TRBV2; D remains unclear. Germline assignment: CDR1 SNHLY and CDR2 FYNNEI. The ends were cut back, 6 bases at V and 2 bases at J, with 16 bases in the middle. The CDR3 has 15 residues.

Only a few counts were recorded for this clone. V gene TRBV11-3 combines with J gene TRBJ2-5, with TRBD2 identical over 13 bases. Germline CDR1 SGHNT, CDR2 YENEEA. The length of the CDR3 is 15 residues. Trimming at V came to 5 bases and at J to 2 bases, leaving 2 bases not matched to a gene. CDR3 protein: CASSQGLAGQETQYF. In nucleotides, the CDR3 is TGTGCCAGCAGCCAGGGACTAGCGGGACAAGAGACCCAGTACTTC.

The chain links TRBV6-1 to TRBJ2-7; 9 nucleotides line up with TRBD2. From germline, CDR1 is MNHNS and CDR2 SASEGT. V shed 6 bases and J 1 base; nucleotides not matched to a gene: 4. This CDR3 comprises 14 residues. Written as DNA, the CDR3 is TGTGCCAGCAGAATTAGCGGGAGTTCCTACGAGCAGTACTTC. Amino acids: CASRISGSSYEQYF.

The gene calls are TRBV6-6 and TRBJ2-2, with TRBD2 matching over 9 bases. Germline loops: CDR1 MNHNY, CDR2 SVGAGI (reference sequence). After removal of 6 bases from V and 8 bases from J, the junction contained 13 bases not matched to a gene. This CDR3 contains 16 residues. For the CDR3, the DNA is TGTGCCAGCAGGGACGACCGCGGGAGGGCCTTGGGGGAGCTGTTTTTT. Its translation: CASRDDRGRALGELFF.

This sequence joins TRBV5-1 and TRBJ2-5; D possibly matches TRBD1 or TRBD2 (6 bases each). Trimming pared 4 bases from V and 4 bases from J, leaving 14 bases between. CDR3 length: 14 amino acids. Germline V CDR1 and CDR2: SGHRS, YFSETQ. CDR3 loop: CASSPGGRGETQYF. In DNA form, the CDR3 reads TGCGCCAGCAGCCCCGGGGGCCGGGGAGAGACCCAGTACTTC.

V usage is TRBV5-1 and J usage is TRBJ2-7, with a weak D call TRBD1 (5 bases). Trimming stripped 1 base from V and 2 bases from J, with 10 bases between. Germline assignment: CDR1 SGHRS and CDR2 YFSETQ. The CDR3 is 14 amino acids. CDR3 loop: CASSLSDSTYEQYF. The CDR3 DNA sequence: TGCGCCAGCAGCTTGTCTGACAGTACCTACGAGCAGTACTTC.

V and J are TRBV7-9 and TRBJ1-1; D gene ambiguous. There are 11 residues in the CDR3. Trimming took off 3 bases at V and 5 bases at J, with 4 bases between the two ends. CDR1 SEHNR and CDR2 FQNEAQ come from the germline V gene (reference sequence). The CDR3 protein is CASSFKTEAFF. DNA of the CDR3: TGTGCCAGCAGCTTCAAGACTGAAGCTTTCTTT.

The chain couples TRBV7-2 to TRBJ2-7; TRBD2 aligns across 9 bases. Germline loops: CDR1 SGHTA, CDR2 FQGNSA. The CDR3 is 16 amino acids. V was pared by 1 base and J by 3 bases, with 7 bases of the junction left unmatched. The CDR3 coding sequence is TGTGCCAGCAGCTTAGGCTTGCGGGAGGGGCTCTACGAGCAGTACTTC. Translated: CASSLGLREGLYEQYF.

This clone was seen repeatedly, ten times or more. This chain uses TRBV25-1 with TRBJ2-5; D is unresolved. Germline values: CDR1 MGHDK, CDR2 SYGVNS. V was cut by 8 bases and J by 5 bases, with 15 bases left in between. This CDR3 is 13 amino acids long. The CDR3 DNA sequence: TGTGCCAGCGCCCAAGGGAATGAGGAGACCCAGTACTTC. It codes for CASAQGNEETQYF.

The V call is TRBV9, the J call TRBJ2-3; the D is unclear. The V and J ends lost 0 bases and 3 bases respectively, with 14 bases between them. In germline, CDR1 is SGDLS, CDR2 YYNGEE. The CDR3 is 16 amino acids. In nucleotides, the CDR3 is TGTGCCAGCAGCGTAGCGGCAGGTCCTCCGACAGATACGCAGTATTTT. Encoded protein: CASSVAAGPPTDTQYF.

This clone was counted once. CDR3 residues: CASSLNREIYEQYF. The DNA for the CDR3 is TGCGCCAGCAGCTTGAACAGGGAGATCTACGAGCAGTACTTC. This chain uses TRBV5-1 with TRBJ2-7; D possibly corresponds to TRBD1 (6 bases). The CDR3 is 14 amino acids. Germline lookup yields CDR1 SGHRS and CDR2 YFSETQ. The V end lost 1 base, the J end lost 3 bases, and 11 bases lay between the germline ends.

The V call is TRBV11-2, the J call TRBJ1-1; D is ambiguous. Trimming removed 5 bases at V and 3 bases at J, with 10 bases between. This CDR3 has 13 residues. CDR1 SGHAT and CDR2 FQNNGV come from the germline V gene. The CDR3 DNA is TGTGCCAGCAGCCCACAAGGCTACACTGAAGCTTTCTTT. Translating it yields CASSPQGYTEAFF.

The V call is TRBV13, the J call TRBJ2-1, with TRBD2 matching over 7 bases. V trimming: 6 bases; J trimming: 11 bases; junction bases outside the gene matches: 25. There are 18 residues in the CDR3. Germline CDR1 and CDR2: PRHDT and FYEKMQ (reference sequence). The CDR3 protein is CASSSERLSERAAGKQFF. The CDR3 DNA sequence: TGTGCCAGCAGTTCCGAAAGATTGAGCGAACGTGCAGCGGGAAAGCAGTTCTTC. Drawing the rest from reference TRBV13 and TRBJ2-1, the complete variable domain is AAGVIQSPRHLIKEKRETATLKCYPIPRHDTVYWYQQGPGQDPQFLISFYEKMQSDKGSIPDRFSAQQFSDYHSELNMSSLELGDSALYFCASSSERLSERAAGKQFFGPGTRLTVL.